This TCR beta chain was observed in a study of blood T cells in healthy people across ages. The CDR3 covers 18 residues. CDR1 and CDR2 from the germline V gene are DFQATT and SNEGSKA (reference sequence). A sample-barcoded 5' primer and a J-beta primer mix were used in a second PCR of about 6 to 12 cycles. TCRdb reprocessed the 5' RACE reads via MiXCR and lists one record per CDR3 protein. The repertoire has some 750,000 distinct CDR3 sequences, around a fifth of them found once; the top ten carry roughly 22%. Overall study findings and caveats: Comparison with aged donors showed that long-lived donors had more naive CD4+ cells and higher diversity.

A word on this clonotype: Its matching antigen is unknown. The junction shows a germline mismatch at one end, possibly a read error.

Sequencing was carried out using blood. This TCR derives from a man between 65 and 80 years old in good health. The chain recombines TRBV20-1 with TRBJ2-4; 15 bases map to TRBD2. The CDR3 protein is CSAPGLAGGTLAKNIHYF. CDR3 DNA: TGCAGTGCTCCCGGACTAGCGGGGGGGACTCTAGCCAAAAACATTCACTACTTC.